This TCR beta chain was identified in a study of T cell repertoires in cytomegalovirus infection. The wider study: Public TCR beta signatures marked donors with CMV infection and the matching HLA.

Findings and limits, study-wide: Summed frequency of public TCR beta families distinguished CMV carriers with the relevant HLA. It was HLA-C-restricted CMV-specific TCR beta clonotypes that dominated the response ex vivo.

TCRdb used MiXCR to reprocess the reads, holding one entry per CDR3 protein. The sample records hundreds of thousands of distinct CDR3 sequences, 24% being singletons. As concerns this clonotype: Its antigen is unidentified.

From germline, CDR1 is SGHVS and CDR2 FNYEAQ. CDR3 length equals 18 residues. V lost 5 bases to trimming and J lost 7 bases; unmatched junction nucleotides: 10. This TCR derives from a human donor in good health (CMV status not recorded). Some clones in this sample may be carry-over from other donors' samples. Material for sequencing was CD8+ T cells from PBMCs. This sequence joins TRBV7-6 and TRBJ2-2, with 16 nucleotides matching TRBD2. The CDR3 nucleotides read TGTGCCAGCAGCCCGGGACTAGCGGGGGGGCCTAGAAGCGGGGAGCTGTTTTTT. Residues: CASSPGLAGGPRSGELFF.